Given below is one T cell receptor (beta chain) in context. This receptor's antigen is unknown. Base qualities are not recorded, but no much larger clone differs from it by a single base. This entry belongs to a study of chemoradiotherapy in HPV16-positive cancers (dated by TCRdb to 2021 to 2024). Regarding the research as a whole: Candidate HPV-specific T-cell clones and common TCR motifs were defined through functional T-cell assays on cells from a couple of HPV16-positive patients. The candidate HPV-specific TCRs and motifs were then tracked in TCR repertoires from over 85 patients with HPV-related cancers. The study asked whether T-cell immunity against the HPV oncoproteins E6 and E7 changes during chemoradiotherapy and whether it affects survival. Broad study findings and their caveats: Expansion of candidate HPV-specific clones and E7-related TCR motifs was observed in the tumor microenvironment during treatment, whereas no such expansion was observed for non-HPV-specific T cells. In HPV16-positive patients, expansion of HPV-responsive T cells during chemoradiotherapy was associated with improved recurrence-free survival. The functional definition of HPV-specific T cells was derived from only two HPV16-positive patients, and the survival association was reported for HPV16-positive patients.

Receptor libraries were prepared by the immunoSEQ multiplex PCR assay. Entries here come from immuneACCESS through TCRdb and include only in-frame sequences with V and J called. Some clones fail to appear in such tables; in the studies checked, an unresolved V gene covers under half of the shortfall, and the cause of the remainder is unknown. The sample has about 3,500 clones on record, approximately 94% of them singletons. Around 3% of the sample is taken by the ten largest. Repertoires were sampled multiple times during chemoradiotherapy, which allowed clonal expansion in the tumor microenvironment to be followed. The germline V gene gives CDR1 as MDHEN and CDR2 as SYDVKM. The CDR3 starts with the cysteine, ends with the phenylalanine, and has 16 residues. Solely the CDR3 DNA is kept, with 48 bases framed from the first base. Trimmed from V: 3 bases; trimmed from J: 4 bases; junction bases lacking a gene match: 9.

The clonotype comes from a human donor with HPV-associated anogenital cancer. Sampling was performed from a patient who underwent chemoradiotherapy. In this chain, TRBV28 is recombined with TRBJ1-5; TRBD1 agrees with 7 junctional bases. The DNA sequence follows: TGTGCCAGCAGTTTTAACGCAGGGGGGTTTAATCAGCCCCAGCATTTT. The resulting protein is CASSFNAGGFNQPQHF. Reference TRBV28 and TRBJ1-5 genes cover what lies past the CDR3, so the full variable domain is DVKVTQSSRYLVKRTGEKVFLECVQDMDHENMFWYRQDPGLGLRLIYFSYDVKMKEKGDIPEGYSVSREKKERFSLILESASTNQTSMYLCASSFNAGGFNQPQHFGDGTRLSIL.